This T cell receptor beta chain was identified during a study of shared clonotypes between healthy human individuals. Per sorted-subset replicate PCR, input was approximately 210 ng DNA, representing roughly 28,000 T cell genomes. TCRdb's copy holds only in-frame clones and misses some; the assay was immunoSEQ multiplex PCR. This repertoire shows more than 1.2 million clones, about 98.5% found once; its top ten account for around 0.33%. Sequencing was carried out using naive CD4+ T cells sorted from blood. The subset here: CD45RA+ positively selected. This receptor was identified in a man aged 25 to 40 in good health.

In DNA form, the CDR3 reads TGTGCCAGCAGCTATACCGGGGTTGGTGAAAAACTGTTTTTT. As protein: CASSYTGVGEKLFF. The V call is TRBV7-6, the J call TRBJ1-4; D call uncertain. CDR1 is SGHVS, CDR2 FNYEAQ, per germline. This CDR3 is built from 14 residues. The V and J ends lost 4 bases and 7 bases respectively, with 13 bases between them.